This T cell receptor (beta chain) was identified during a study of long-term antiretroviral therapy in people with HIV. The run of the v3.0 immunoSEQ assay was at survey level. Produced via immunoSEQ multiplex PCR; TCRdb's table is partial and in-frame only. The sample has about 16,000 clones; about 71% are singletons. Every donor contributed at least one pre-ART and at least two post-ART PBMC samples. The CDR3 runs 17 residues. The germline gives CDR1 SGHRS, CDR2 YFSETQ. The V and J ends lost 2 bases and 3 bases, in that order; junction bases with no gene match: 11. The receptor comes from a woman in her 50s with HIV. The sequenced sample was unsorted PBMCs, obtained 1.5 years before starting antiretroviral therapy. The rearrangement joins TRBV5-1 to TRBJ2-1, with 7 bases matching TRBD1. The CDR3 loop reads CASSLGSRTGLYNEQFF. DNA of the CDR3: TGCGCCAGCAGCTTAGGATCCCGGACAGGACTCTACAATGAGCAGTTCTTC.